The TCR beta chain described here comes from a study of CD8+CD57+ T cells in acquired aplastic anemia. The overall study: DNA per sorted CD4+ or CD8+ sample ranged about 0.2 to 27.4 ug, averaging about 3 ug.

About this clonotype: Its target is unknown.

General observations from the study: The study identified almost 30 CD8+ CDR3 sequences shared by patients and controls.

Genomic DNA served as template for TCR beta VDJ and CDR3 profiling. A single record per CDR3 protein comes from TCRdb applying MiXCR to the reads. The sample lists about 220,000 distinct CDR3 sequences; 30% to 40% were seen once. CDR1 MGHDK and CDR2 SYGVNS come from the germline V gene. CDR3 length equals 19 residues. The germline V and J ends were trimmed by 3 bases and 0 bases, with 23 bases remaining between them. Sample: sorted CD4+, CD8+, or CD8+CD57+ T cells (not recorded which) from PBMCs. This clonotype was sampled from a human donor in good health, serving as a control. The gene calls are TRBV25-1 and TRBJ1-2, with D perhaps matching TRBD1 (5 bases). CDR3 DNA sequence: TGTGCCAGCAGTGACTCCGGGGGGAGGGGACGGATTCCTAACTATGGCTACACCTTC. Translating gives CASSDSGGRGRIPNYGYTF.